Listed here are 8 T cell receptor beta chains from one sample, sequenced in a study of blood T cells in healthy people across ages. A J-beta primer mix and a sample-barcoded 5' primer were used in a second PCR of roughly 7 to 12 cycles. Each CDR3 protein is one row after TCRdb ran MiXCR on the 5' RACE reads. Of about 1.6 million distinct CDR3 sequences listed, around 36% are singletons. The sequenced sample was blood. These receptors were obtained from a woman aged 25 to 39 in good health.

Comment on this clonotype: Since a much larger clone is just one base distant, this may be a read error. The chain combines TRBV20-1 with TRBJ2-3, with D perhaps matching TRBD1 or TRBD2 (5 bases each). Germline CDR1 DFQATT, CDR2 SNEGSKA (reference sequence). V lost 1 base, J lost 5 bases, and 16 bases lay in between. The CDR3 extends over 15 amino acids. CDR3 region: CSARVGTSKGDTQYF. The CDR3 DNA sequence: TGCAGTGCTAGAGTGGGGACCTCAAAAGGAGATACGCAGTATTTT.

DNA of the CDR3: TGCGCCAGCAGCTGGTCCGGGGCCCCTAACTATGGCTACACCTTC. Translation gives CASSWSGAPNYGYTF. The rearrangement joins TRBV5-1 to TRBJ1-2; a weak D match, TRBD1 (5 bases). In germline, CDR1 is SGHRS, CDR2 YFSETQ. Trimming shortened V by 3 bases and J by 0 bases, and 12 bases separated the two germline ends. This CDR3 region has 15 residues. The variable domain in full, with the rest retrieved from reference TRBV5-1 and TRBJ1-2, is KAGVTQTPRYLIKTRGQQVTLSCSPISGHRSVSWYQQTPGQGLQFLFEYFSETQRNKGNFPGRFSGRQFSNSRSEMNVSTLELGDSALYLCASSWSGAPNYGYTFGSGTRLTVV.

This clonotype was seen a handful of times. The gene calls are TRBV7-2 and TRBJ2-2; 7 bases fit TRBD2. CDR1 SGHTA and CDR2 FQGNSA come from the germline V gene. V lost 5 bases to trimming and J lost 6 bases; unmatched junction nucleotides: 9. This CDR3 has 15 residues. Here the CDR3 reads CASSPSSGVPGELFF. The CDR3 DNA follows: TGTGCCAGCAGCCCGTCCAGCGGGGTCCCCGGGGAGCTGTTTTTT. Based on the CDR3 plus reference TRBV7-2 and TRBJ2-2, the full variable domain is GAGVSQSPSNKVTEKGKDVELRCDPISGHTALYWYRQSLGQGLEFLIYFQGNSAPDKSGLPSDRFSAERTGGSVSTLTIQRTQQEDSAVYLCASSPSSGVPGELFFGEGSRLTVL.

The V and J genes are TRBV4-1 and TRBJ2-1, with 10 bases identical to TRBD2. V dropped 3 bases and J dropped 8; count of bases not matched to a gene: 10. Germline lookup yields CDR1 MGHRA and CDR2 YSYEKL. This CDR3 has 16 amino acids. Written as DNA, the CDR3 is TGCGCCAGCAGCCAGACTGGACTAGCGGAAGGGGATGAGCAGTTCTTC. It specifies CASSQTGLAEGDEQFF.

The V gene is TRBV6-5, the J gene TRBJ2-7; D unresolved. Between the trimmed V and J ends, which lost 2 bases and 2 bases, there was a span of 10 bases. Germline lookup yields CDR1 MNHEY and CDR2 SVGAGI. The CDR3 totals 14 residues. Here the CDR3 reads CASSYGGVTYEQYF. CDR3 sequence (DNA): TGTGCCAGCAGTTACGGTGGGGTTACCTACGAGCAGTACTTC.

This clonotype came up a few times. The gene calls are TRBV7-8 and TRBJ2-7; 11 bases fit TRBD2. Germline V lookup: CDR1 SGHVS, CDR2 FQNEAQ. V gave up 0 bases and J gave up 3 bases; unmatched junction bases: 7. There are 17 residues in the CDR3. The CDR3 DNA sequence: TGTGCCAGCAGCTTAGCGGGGACTAGCGGTCGGATCTACGAGCAGTACTTC. Amino acids: CASSLAGTSGRIYEQYF.

Notes on this clonotype: This may be a read error, as it is one base from a much larger clone. The chain is built from TRBV2 and TRBJ2-1, with TRBD2 identical over 8 bases. With the DNA end fitting TRBJ2-7 better, the J assignment may be wrong. The CDR3 has 15 residues. CDR1 is SNHLY and CDR2 is FYNNEI in the germline V gene. DNA of the CDR3: TGTGCCAGCAGTCAGGGACTAGTTGTCTACAATGAGCAGTACTTC. Residues: CASSQGLVVYNEQYF.

This clonotype was counted only a few times. CDR3 residues: CSARDPLAPPGHEQYF. In DNA, the CDR3 is TGCAGTGCTAGAGATCCCCTAGCGCCCCCAGGGCACGAGCAGTACTTC. The rearrangement uses TRBV20-1 and TRBJ2-7; a weak D match, TRBD2 (6 bases). The CDR3 runs to 16 residues. V was clipped by 0 bases and J by 5 bases, with 20 bases between them. Germline loops: CDR1 DFQATT, CDR2 SNEGSKA (reference sequence).